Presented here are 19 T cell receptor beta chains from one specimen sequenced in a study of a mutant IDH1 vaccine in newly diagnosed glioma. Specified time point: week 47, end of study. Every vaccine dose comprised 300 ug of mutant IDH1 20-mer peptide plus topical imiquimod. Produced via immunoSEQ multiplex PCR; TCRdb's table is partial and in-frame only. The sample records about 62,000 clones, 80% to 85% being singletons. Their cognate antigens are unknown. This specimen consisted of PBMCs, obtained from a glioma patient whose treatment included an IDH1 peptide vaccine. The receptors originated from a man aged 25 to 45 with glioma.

This CDR3 is CASSMGLAGRDEQFF. The CDR3 DNA follows: TGTGCCAGCAGTATGGGACTAGCGGGGAGGGATGAGCAGTTCTTC. The chain employs TRBV6-5 and TRBJ2-1; TRBD2 aligns across 13 bases. In germline, CDR1 is MNHEY, CDR2 SVGAGI. V was pared by 5 bases and J by 8 bases, with 6 bases of the junction left unmatched. The CDR3 spans 15 residues.

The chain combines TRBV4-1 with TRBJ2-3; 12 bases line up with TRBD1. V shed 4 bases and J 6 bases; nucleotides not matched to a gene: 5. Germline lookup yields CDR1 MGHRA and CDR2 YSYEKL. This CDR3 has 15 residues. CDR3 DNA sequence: TGCGCCAGCAGCCGAGGGGACAGGGGGCTGGATACGCAGTATTTT. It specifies CASSRGDRGLDTQYF.

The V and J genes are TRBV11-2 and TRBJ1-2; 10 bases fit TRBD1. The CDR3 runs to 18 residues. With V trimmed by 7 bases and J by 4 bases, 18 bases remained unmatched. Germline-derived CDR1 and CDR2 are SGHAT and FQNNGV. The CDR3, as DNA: TGTGCCAGCACCCGATGGGACTTAAGACAGGGGGCTAGCTATGGCTACACCTTC. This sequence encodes CASTRWDLRQGASYGYTF.

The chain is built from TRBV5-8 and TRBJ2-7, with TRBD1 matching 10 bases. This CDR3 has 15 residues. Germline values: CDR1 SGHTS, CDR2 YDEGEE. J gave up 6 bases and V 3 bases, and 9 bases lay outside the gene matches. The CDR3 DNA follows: TGTGCCAGCAGCTACGGGACAGGGGCACGGGGCGAGCAGTACTTC. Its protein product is CASSYGTGARGEQYF.

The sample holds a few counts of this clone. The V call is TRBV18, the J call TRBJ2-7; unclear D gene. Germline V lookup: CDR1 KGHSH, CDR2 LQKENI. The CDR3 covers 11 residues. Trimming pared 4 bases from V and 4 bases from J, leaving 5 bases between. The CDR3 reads CASSLSYEQYF. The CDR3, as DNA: TGTGCCAGCTCACTGTCTTACGAGCAGTACTTC.

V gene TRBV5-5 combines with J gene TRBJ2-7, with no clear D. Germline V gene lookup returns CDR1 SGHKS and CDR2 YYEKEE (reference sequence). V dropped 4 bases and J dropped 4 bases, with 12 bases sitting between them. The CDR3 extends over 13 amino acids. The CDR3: CASSAILGYEQYF. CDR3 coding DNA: TGTGCCAGCAGCGCCATCCTTGGATACGAGCAGTACTTC. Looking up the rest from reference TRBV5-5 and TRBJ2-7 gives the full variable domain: DAGVTQSPTHLIKTRGQQVTLRCSPISGHKSVSWYQQVLGQGPQFIFQYYEKEERGRGNFPDRFSARQFPNYSSELNVNALLLGDSALYLCASSAILGYEQYFGPGTRLTVT.

The CDR3 here is CASSQDPSLAGPYNEQFF. The CDR3 region has the DNA TGCGCCAGCAGCCAAGACCCTTCCCTAGCGGGACCCTACAATGAGCAGTTCTTC. V and J are TRBV4-1 and TRBJ2-1, with 9 bases matching TRBD2. This CDR3 spans 18 amino acids. V shed 0 bases, J shed 2 bases, and the junction held 8 bases outside the gene matches. Germline values: CDR1 MGHRA, CDR2 YSYEKL.

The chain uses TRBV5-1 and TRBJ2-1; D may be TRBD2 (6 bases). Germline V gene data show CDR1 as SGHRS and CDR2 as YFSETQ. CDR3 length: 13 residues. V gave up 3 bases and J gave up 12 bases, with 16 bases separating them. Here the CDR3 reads CASSSDYPEVQFF. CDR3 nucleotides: TGCGCCAGCAGCTCGGACTACCCCGAGGTGCAGTTCTTC.

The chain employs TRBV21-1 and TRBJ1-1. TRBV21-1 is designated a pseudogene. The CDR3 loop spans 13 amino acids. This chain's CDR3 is CASSSCSRSEAFF. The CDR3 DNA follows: TGTGCCAGCAGCAGCTGTTCTAGGAGTGAAGCTTTCTTT.

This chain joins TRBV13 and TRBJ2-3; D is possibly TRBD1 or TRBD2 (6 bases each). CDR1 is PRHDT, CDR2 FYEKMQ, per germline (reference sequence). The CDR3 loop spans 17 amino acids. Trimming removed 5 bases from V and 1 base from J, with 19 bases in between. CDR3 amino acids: CASSRPQKGGGTDTQYF. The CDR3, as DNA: TGTGCCAGCAGCCGCCCCCAAAAGGGGGGCGGCACAGATACGCAGTATTTT.

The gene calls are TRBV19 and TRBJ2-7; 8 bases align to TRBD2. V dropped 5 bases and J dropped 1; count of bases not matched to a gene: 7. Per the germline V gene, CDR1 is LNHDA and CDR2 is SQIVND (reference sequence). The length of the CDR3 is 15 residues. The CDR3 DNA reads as TGTGCCAGTAGTGAACAGGGACTAGTTTCCTACGAGCAGTACTTC. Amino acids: CASSEQGLVSYEQYF.

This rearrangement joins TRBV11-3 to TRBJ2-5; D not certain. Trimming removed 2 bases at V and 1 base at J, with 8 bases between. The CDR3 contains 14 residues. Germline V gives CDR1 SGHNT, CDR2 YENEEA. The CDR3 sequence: CASSLSATQETQYF. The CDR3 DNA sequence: TGTGCCAGCAGCTTAAGTGCGACCCAAGAGACCCAGTACTTC.

CDR3 sequence (DNA): TGTGCCAGCAGTGAACTGGGGACAGGCGAGCAGTACTTC. Its protein is CASSELGTGEQYF. The chain carries TRBV6-1 and TRBJ2-7, with 8 positions matching TRBD1. CDR3 length equals 13 residues. Germline CDR1 MNHNS, CDR2 SASEGT. V was pared by 2 bases and J by 6 bases, with 3 bases of the junction left unmatched.

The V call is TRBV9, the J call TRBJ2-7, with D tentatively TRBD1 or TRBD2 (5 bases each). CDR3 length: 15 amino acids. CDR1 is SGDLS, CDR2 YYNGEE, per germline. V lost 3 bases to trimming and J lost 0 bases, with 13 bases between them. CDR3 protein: CASSAGTVSSYEQYF. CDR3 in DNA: TGTGCCAGCAGCGCCGGGACCGTCAGCTCCTACGAGCAGTACTTC.

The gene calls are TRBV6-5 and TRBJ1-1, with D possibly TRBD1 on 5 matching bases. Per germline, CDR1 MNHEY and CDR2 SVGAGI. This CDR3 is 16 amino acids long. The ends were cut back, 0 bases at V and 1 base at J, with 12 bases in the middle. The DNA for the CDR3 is TGTGCCAGCAGTTACTCGAAAGATGGGGGGAACACTGAAGCTTTCTTT. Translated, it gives CASSYSKDGGNTEAFF.

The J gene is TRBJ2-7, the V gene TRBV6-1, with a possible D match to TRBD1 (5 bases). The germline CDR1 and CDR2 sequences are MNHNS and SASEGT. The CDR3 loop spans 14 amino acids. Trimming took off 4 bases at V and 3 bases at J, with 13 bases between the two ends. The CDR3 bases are TGTGCCAGCAGTGGACCCGACAGTTTCTACGAGCAGTACTTC. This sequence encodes CASSGPDSFYEQYF.

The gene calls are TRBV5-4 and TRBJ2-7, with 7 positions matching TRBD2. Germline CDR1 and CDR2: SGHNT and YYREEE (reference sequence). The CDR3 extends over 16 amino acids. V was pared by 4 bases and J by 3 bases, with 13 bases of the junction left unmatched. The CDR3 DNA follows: TGTGCCAGCAGCCACGGGGCGGGAGTATCCTACTACGAGCAGTACTTC. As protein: CASSHGAGVSYYEQYF. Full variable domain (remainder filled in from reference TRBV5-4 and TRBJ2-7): ETGVTQSPTHLIKTRGQQVTLRCSSQSGHNTVSWYQQALGQGPQFIFQYYREEENGRGNFPPRFSGLQFPNYSSELNVNALELDDSALYLCASSHGAGVSYYEQYFGPGTRLTVT.

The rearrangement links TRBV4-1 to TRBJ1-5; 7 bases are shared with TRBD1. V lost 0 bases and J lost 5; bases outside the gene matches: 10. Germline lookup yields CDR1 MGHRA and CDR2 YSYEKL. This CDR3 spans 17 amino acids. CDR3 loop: CASSQDKGAREDQPQHF. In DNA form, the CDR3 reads TGCGCCAGCAGCCAAGATAAGGGGGCCAGGGAAGATCAGCCCCAGCATTTT.

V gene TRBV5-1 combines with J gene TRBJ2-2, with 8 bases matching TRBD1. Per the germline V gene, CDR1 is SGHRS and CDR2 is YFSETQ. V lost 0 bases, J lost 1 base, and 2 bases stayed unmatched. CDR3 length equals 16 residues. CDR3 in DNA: TGCGCCAGCAGCTTGGGAACAGGGGGGAACACCGGGGAGCTGTTTTTT. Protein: CASSLGTGGNTGELFF.